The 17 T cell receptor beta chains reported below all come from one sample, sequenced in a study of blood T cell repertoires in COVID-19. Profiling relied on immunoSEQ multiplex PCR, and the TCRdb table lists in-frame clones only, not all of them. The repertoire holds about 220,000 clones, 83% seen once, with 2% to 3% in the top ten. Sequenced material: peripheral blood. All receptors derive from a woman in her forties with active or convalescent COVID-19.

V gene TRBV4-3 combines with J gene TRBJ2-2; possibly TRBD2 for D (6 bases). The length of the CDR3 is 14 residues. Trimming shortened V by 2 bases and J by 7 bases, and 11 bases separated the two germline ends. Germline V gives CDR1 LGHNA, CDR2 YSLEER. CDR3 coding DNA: TGCGCCAGCAGCCAATCGAACGGGGGCGGGGAGCTGTTTTTT. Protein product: CASSQSNGGGELFF.

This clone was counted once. CDR3: CASSQGQNIGEQYF. The CDR3 region has the DNA TGTGCCAGCAGCCAGGGACAGAATATTGGGGAGCAGTACTTC. The chain joins TRBV7-9 to TRBJ2-7; 7 nucleotides match TRBD1. Germline trimming cut 5 bases from V and 7 bases from J; bases unmatched to any gene: 11. The V gene's germline CDR1 is SEHNR and CDR2 FQNEAQ (reference sequence). This CDR3 is built from 14 residues.

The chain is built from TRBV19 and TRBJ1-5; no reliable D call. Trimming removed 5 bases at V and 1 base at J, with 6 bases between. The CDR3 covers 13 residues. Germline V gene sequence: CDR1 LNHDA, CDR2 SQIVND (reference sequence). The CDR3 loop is CASSPLSNQPQHF. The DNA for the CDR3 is TGTGCCAGTAGTCCTCTGAGCAATCAGCCCCAGCATTTT.

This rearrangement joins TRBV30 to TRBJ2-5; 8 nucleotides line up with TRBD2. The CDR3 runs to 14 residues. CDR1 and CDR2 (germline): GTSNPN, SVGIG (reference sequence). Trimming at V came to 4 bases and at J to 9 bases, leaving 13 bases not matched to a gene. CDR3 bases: TGTGCCTGGAACGGGGCTATCCGGCGGGGGGCCCAGTACTTC. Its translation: CAWNGAIRRGAQYF.

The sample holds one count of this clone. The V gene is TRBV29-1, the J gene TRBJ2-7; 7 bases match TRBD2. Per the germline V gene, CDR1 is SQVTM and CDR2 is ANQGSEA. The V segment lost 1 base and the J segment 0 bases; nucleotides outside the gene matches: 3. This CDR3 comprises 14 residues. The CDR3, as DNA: TGCAGCGTTGAAGGGCGGGGGAGCTCCTACGAGCAGTACTTC. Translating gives CSVEGRGSSYEQYF.

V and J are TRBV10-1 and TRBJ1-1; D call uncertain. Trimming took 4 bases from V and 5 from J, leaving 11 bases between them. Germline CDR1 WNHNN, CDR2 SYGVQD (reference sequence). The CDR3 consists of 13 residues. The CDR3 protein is CASSAGGQTEAFF. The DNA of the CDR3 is TGCGCCAGCAGTGCGGGAGGGCAGACTGAAGCTTTCTTT.

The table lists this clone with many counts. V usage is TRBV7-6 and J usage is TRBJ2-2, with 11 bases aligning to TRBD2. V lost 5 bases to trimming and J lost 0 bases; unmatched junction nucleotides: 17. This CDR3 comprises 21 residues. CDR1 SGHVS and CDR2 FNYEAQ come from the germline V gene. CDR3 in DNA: TGTGCCAGCAGCCTGCACCCCGGGACTAGCGGCCAATTCGCGAACACCGGGGAGCTGTTTTTT. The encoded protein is CASSLHPGTSGQFANTGELFF. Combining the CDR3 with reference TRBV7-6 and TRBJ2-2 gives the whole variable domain GAGVSQSPRYKVTKRGQDVALRCDPISGHVSLYWYRQALGQGPEFLTYFNYEAQQDKSGLPNDRFSAERPEGSISTLTIQRTEQRDSAMYRCASSLHPGTSGQFANTGELFFGEGSRLTVL.

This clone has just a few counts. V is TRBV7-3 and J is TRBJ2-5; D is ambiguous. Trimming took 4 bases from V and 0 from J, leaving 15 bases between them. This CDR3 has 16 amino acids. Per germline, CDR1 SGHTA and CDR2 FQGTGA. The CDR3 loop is CASSSVGGADQETQYF. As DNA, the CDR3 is TGTGCCAGCAGCTCCGTCGGTGGAGCCGACCAAGAGACCCAGTACTTC.

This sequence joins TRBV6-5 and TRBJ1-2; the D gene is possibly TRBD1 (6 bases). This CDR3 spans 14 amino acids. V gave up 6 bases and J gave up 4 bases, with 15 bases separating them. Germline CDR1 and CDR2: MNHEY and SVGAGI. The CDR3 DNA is TGTGCCAGCAGCCGCACTACAGGGTCCTATGGCTACACCTTC. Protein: CASSRTTGSYGYTF.

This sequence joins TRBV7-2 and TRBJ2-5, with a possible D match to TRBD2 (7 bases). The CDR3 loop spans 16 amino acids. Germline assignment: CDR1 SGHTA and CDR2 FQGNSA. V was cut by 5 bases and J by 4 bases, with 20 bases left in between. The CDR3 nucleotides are TGTGCCAGCAGCCCTAGGGGGGGATCGATCGCAGAGACCCAGTACTTC. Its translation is CASSPRGGSIAETQYF.

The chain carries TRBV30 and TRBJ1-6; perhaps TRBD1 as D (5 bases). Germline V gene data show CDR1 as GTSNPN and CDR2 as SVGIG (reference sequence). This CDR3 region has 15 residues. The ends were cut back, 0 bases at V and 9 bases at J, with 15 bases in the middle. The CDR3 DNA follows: TGTGCCTGGAGTGTAGGTACAGGAATGGGTTCACCCCTCCACTTT. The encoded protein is CAWSVGTGMGSPLHF.

As DNA, the CDR3 is TGCGCCAGCAGCCCCACGGAGGATGGGAATTCACCCCTCCACTTT. Translation: CASSPTEDGNSPLHF. V usage is TRBV5-1 and J usage is TRBJ1-6; D remains ambiguous. V lost 4 bases and J lost 7, with 15 bases in between. CDR3 length equals 15 residues. In germline, CDR1 is SGHRS, CDR2 YFSETQ.

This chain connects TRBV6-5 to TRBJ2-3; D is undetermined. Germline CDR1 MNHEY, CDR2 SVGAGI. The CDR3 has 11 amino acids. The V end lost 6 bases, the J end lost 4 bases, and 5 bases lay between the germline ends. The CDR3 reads CASSTPDTQYF. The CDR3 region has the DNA TGTGCCAGCAGCACACCAGATACGCAGTATTTT.

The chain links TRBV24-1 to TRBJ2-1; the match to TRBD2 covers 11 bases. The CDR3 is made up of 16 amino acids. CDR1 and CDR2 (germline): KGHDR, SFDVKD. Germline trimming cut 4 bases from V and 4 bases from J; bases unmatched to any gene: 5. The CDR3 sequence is CATSDPSGRTYNEQFF. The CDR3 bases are TGTGCCACCAGTGACCCTAGCGGGAGGACATACAATGAGCAGTTCTTC.

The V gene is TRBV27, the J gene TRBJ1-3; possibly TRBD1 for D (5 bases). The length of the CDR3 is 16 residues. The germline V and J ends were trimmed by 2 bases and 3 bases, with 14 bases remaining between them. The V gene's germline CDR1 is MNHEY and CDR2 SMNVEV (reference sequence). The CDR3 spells CASSLSGGIVGNTIYF. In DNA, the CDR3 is TGTGCCAGCAGTTTAAGCGGGGGAATTGTTGGAAACACCATATATTTT.

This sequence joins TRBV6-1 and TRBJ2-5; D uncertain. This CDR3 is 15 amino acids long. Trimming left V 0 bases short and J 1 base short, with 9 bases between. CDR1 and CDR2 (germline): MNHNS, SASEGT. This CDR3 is CASSEADQAQETQYF. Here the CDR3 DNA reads TGTGCCAGCAGTGAAGCTGATCAGGCCCAAGAGACCCAGTACTTC.

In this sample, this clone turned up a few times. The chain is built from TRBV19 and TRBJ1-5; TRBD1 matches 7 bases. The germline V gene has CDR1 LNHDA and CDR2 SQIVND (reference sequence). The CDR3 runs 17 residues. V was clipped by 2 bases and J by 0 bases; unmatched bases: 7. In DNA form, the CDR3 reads TGTGCCAGTAGTATATATGGGACAGAGTTTAGCAATCAGCCCCAGCATTTT. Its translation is CASSIYGTEFSNQPQHF.